The table lists the clone carrying this T cell receptor (beta chain) with a few counts. What it binds is not known. The CDR3 totals 15 residues. Trimming took 5 bases from V and 1 from J, leaving 15 bases between them. In germline, CDR1 is SEHNR, CDR2 FQNEAQ (reference sequence). Uncontrolled infection, other autoimmune disease, pregnancy or lactation led to exclusion. Clinical symptoms, serum thyroxine and TRAb, thyroid ultrasound and orbital computed tomography together formed the diagnostic basis. Researchers amplified the TCR beta CDR3 regions from RNA transcripts. HTBI primers were employed in a first-round RT-PCR of the TCR CDR3. TCRdb reprocessed the multiplex PCR reads via MiXCR and lists one record per CDR3 protein. The profile shows around 620,000 distinct CDR3 sequences, around 46% of them singletons. The sample belongs to a study of T cells in Graves' hyperthyroidism and ophthalmopathy. Study-wide results and limits: Most thyroid clonotypes expanded above 0.001 appeared in blood too. Ophthalmopathy was predicted by the model a median of roughly 6.6 months ahead of onset.

Source material: peripheral blood or thyroid tissue (not recorded which). The chain links TRBV7-9 to TRBJ2-7, with a tentative D call TRBD2 (6 bases). The receptor's source is an adult woman with Graves' disease, either hyperthyroidism or ophthalmopathy (not recorded which). The CDR3 sequence is CASSRAAGFSYEQYF. The CDR3 coding sequence is TGTGCCAGCAGCCGGGCGGCGGGGTTTTCCTACGAGCAGTACTTC.